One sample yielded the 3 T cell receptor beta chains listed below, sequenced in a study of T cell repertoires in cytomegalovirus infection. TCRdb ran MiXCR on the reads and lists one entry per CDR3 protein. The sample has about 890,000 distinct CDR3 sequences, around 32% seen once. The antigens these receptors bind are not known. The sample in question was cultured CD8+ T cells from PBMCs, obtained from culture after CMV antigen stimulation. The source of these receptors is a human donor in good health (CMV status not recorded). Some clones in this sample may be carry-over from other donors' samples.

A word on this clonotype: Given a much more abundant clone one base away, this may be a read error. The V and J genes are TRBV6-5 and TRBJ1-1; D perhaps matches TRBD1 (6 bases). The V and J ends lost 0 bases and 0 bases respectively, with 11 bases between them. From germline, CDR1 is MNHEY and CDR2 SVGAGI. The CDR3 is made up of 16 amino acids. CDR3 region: CASSYSTGWMNTEAFF. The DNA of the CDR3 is TGTGCCAGCAGTTACTCGACAGGCTGGATGAACACTGAAGCTTTCTTT.

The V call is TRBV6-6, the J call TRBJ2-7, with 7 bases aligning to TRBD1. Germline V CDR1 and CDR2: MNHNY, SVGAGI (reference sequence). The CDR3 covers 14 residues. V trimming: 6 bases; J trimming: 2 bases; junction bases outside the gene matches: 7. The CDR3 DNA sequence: TGTGCCAGCAGGATCGACAGGGATCCCTACGAGCAGTACTTC. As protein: CASRIDRDPYEQYF.

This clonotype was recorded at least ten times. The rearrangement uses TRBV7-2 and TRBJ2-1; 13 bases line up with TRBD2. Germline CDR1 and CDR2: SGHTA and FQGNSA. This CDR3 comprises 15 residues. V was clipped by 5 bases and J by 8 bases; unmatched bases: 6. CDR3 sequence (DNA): TGTGCCAGCAGCGTTACTAGCGGGGGGGCTTATGAGCAGTTCTTC. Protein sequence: CASSVTSGGAYEQFF. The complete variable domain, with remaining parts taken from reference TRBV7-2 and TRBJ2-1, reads GAGVSQSPSNKVTEKGKDVELRCDPISGHTALYWYRQSLGQGLEFLIYFQGNSAPDKSGLPSDRFSAERTGGSVSTLTIQRTQQEDSAVYLCASSVTSGGAYEQFFGPGTRLTVL.